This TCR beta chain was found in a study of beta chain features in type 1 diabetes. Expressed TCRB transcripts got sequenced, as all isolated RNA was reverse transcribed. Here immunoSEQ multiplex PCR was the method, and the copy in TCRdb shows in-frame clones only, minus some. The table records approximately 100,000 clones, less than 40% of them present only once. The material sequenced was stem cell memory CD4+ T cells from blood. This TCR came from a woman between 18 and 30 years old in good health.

CDR3 in DNA: TGCAGCGTCCTTGTGACACTCGTCAGCACAGATACGCAGTATTTT. The encoded protein is CSVLVTLVSTDTQYF. The chain carries TRBV29-1 and TRBJ2-3; no reliable D call. The length of the CDR3 is 15 residues. The V end lost 6 bases, the J end lost 0 bases, and 16 bases lay between the germline ends. Germline CDR1 and CDR2: SQVTM and ANQGSEA.